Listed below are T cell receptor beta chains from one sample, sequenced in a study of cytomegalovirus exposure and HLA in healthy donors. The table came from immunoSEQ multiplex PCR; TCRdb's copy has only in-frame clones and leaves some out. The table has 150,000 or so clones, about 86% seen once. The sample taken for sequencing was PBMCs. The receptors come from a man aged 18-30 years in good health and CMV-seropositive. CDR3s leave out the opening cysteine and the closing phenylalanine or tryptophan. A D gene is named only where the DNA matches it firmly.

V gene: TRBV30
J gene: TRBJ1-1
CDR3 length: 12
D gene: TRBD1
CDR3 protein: AWSLTGSGSEAF

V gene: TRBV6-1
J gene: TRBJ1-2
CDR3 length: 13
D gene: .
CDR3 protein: ASSEWSGGNYGYT

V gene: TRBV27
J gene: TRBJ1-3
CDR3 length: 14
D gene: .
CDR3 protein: ASSLSPALGGNTIY

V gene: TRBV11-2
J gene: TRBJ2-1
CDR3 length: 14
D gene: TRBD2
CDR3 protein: ASSYQPGLATIEQF

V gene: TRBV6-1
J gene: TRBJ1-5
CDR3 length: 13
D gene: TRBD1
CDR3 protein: ASSLDRDAARPQH

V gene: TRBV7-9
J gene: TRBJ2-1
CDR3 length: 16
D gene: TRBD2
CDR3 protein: ASSLFFVPSGYDNEQF

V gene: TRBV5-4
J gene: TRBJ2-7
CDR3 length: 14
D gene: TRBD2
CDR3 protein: ASSLALAGGPYEQY

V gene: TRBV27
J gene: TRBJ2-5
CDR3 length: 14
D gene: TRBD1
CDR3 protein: ASSRNRQGAQETQY

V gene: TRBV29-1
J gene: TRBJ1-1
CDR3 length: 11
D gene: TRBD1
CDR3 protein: SVGQGRNTEAF

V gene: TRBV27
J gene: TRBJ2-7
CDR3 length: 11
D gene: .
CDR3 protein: ASRASSQGEQY

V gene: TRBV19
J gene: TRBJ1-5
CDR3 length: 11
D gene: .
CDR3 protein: ASSTRGNQPQH

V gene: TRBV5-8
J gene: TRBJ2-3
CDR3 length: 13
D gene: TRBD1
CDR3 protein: ASSRGTGSTDTQY

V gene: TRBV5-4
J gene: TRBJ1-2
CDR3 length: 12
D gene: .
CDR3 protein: ASSSPLQGGGYT

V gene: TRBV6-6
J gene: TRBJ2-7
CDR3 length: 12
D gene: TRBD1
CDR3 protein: ASSYPGQAYEQY

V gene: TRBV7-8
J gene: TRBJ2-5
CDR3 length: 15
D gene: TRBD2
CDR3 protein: ASSRGGTSGAQETQY

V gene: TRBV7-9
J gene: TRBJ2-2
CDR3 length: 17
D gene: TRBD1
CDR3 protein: ASSLVGTGGDLFTGELF

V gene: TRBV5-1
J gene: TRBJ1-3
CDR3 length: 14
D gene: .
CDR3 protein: ASSLGGSITGNTIY

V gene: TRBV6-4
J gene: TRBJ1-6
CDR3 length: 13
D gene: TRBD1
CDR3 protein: ASSRDRDSHSPLH

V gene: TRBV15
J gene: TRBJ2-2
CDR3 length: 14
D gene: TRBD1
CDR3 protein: ATSTGQVWNTGELF

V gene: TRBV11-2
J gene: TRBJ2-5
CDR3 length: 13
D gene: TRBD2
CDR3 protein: ASSLGLAVQETQY

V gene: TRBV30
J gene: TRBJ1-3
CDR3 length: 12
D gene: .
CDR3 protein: AWTRGGNGNTIY

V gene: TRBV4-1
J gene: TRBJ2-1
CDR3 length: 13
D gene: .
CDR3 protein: ASSQDSQLYNEQF

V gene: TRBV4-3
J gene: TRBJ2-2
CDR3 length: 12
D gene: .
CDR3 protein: ASSQEGATGELF

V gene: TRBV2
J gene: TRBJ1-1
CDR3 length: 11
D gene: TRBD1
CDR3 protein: ASTRKQGTEAF

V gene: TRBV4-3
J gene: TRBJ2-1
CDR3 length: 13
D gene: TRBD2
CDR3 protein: ASSQGLAGGGEQF

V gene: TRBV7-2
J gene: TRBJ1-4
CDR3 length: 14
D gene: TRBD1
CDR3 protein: ASSLGDRGSNEKLF

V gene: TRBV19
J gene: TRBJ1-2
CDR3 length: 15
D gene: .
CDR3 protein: ASSPRLWGGFNYGYT

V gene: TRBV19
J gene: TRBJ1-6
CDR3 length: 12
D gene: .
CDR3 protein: ASSMGQGGSPLH

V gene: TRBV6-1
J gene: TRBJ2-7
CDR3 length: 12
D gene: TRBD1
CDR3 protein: ASRGQGATYEQY

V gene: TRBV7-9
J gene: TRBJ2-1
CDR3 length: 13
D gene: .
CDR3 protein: ASSPSGLSYNEQF

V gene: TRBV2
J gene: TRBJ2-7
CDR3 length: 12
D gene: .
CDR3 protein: ASGGSLRLVEQY

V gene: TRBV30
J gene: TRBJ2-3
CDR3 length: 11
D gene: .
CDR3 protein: AWSVRGPDTQY